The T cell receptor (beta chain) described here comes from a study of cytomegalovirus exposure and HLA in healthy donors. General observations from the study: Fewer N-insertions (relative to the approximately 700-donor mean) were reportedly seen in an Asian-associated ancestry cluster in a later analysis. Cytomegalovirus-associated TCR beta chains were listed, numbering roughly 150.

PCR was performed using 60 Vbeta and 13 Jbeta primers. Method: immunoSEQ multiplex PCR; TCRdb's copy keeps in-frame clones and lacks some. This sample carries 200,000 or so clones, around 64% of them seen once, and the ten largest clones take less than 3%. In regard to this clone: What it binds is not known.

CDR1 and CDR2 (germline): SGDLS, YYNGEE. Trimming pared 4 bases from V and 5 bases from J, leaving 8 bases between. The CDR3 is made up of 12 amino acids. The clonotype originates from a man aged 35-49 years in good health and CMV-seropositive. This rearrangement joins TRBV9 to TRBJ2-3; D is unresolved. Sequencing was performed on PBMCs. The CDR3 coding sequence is TGTGCCAGCAGCCCCTCACTAGATACGCAGTATTTT. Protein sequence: CASSPSLDTQYF.